This T cell receptor beta chain appears in the sequencing data of a study of CD8 T cells in ankylosing spondylitis. Notes on the study in general: The clones that were linked to disease were reported to be significantly enriched in matched synovial fluid samples from ankylosing spondylitis patients. In peripheral blood, disease-linked CD8+ clones occurred at relatively low frequencies. Characteristic of ankylosing spondylitis blood, it appeared, was a TCR beta motif comprising 7 to 9 highly homologous variants. Some motif variants had been reported before (in reactive arthritis synovial fluid and blood).

The CDR3 is 13 amino acids. Germline CDR1 is MDHEN and CDR2 is SYDVKM. Losses at the gene ends were 5 bases for V and 4 bases for J; bases not matched to a gene: 3. This clonotype came up a few times. Antigen: not known. With molecular barcodes, quantitative 5'-RACE was used to make the TCR beta libraries. TCRdb fed the 5' RACE reads into MiXCR, producing one record per CDR3 protein. The repertoire consists of 250,000 to 350,000 distinct CDR3 sequences, with less than 9.5% occurring once and the leading ten covering approximately 14%. What was sequenced was blood, either unsorted or a sorted T cell fraction (not recorded which). The V call is TRBV28, the J call TRBJ1-1, with 8 bases fitting TRBD1. This TCR derives from a male donor with ankylosing spondylitis. CDR3 DNA sequence: TGTGCCAGCAGTACCGGACAGGGCACTGAAGCTTTCTTT. Translated: CASSTGQGTEAFF.